Following are 24 T cell receptor beta chains from one sample sequenced in a study of control samples from healthy donors and cancer patients. The assay was immunoSEQ multiplex PCR, and TCRdb's table has in-frame clones only and misses some. The sample contains just under 150,000 clones, 91% of which appear only once. The sequenced sample consisted of blood. Receptors were obtained from a young man in good health.

The chain employs TRBV9 and TRBJ2-7; D is ambiguous. Looked up from germline, CDR1 is SGDLS and CDR2 is YYNGEE. This CDR3 contains 13 residues. The germline V and J ends were trimmed by 4 bases and 0 bases, with 8 bases remaining between them. The CDR3 is CASSHSPSYEQYF. The CDR3 bases are TGTGCCAGCAGCCATTCCCCCTCCTACGAGCAGTACTTC.

The chain joins TRBV11-2 to TRBJ2-3; 8 bases are a match to TRBD2. The V and J ends lost 4 bases and 2 bases, in that order; junction bases with no gene match: 8. This CDR3 spans 16 amino acids. CDR1 SGHAT and CDR2 FQNNGV come from the germline V gene. The DNA for the CDR3 is TGTGCCAGCAGCTCTCAAGCGGGGGCACTCACAGATACGCAGTATTTT. Protein: CASSSQAGALTDTQYF.

This clone was found a few times. V and J are TRBV30 and TRBJ1-5, with 8 nucleotides matching TRBD1. Per the germline V gene, CDR1 is GTSNPN and CDR2 is SVGIG (reference sequence). V trimming: 2 bases; J trimming: 5 bases; junction bases outside the gene matches: 11. There are 16 residues in the CDR3. The CDR3 DNA reads as TGTGCCTGGAGTTTGACGACAGGGGCGGGTTATCAGCCCCAGCATTTT. It is translated as CAWSLTTGAGYQPQHF.

CDR3 coding DNA: TGTGCCAGCAGTGAAAGGGAGGGGGTTAGTCAGCCCCAGCATTTT. Translation gives CASSEREGVSQPQHF. This sequence joins TRBV6-1 and TRBJ1-5; the D gene is possibly TRBD1 (6 bases). Trimming took off 2 bases at V and 6 bases at J, with 14 bases between the two ends. From germline, CDR1 is MNHNS and CDR2 SASEGT. This CDR3 contains 15 residues.

The chain joins TRBV6-5 to TRBJ1-6, with D unresolved. V gave up 7 bases and J gave up 6 bases, with 16 bases separating them. This CDR3 has 15 amino acids. Germline CDR1 reads MNHEY; CDR2 reads SVGAGI. CDR3 sequence: CASILFRELNSPLHF. In DNA, the CDR3 is TGTGCCAGCATCCTTTTCCGGGAACTTAATTCACCCCTCCACTTT.

Concerning this clone itself: Germline is not matched at one junction end, which may reflect a read error. This chain joins TRBV10-3 and TRBJ2-2; D gene unclear. This CDR3 contains 13 residues. Per the germline V gene, CDR1 is ENHRY and CDR2 is SYGVKD. The chain's CDR3 is CAISESVSGELFF. The CDR3 DNA reads TGTGCCATCAGTGAATCAGTGTCCGGAGAGCTGTTTTTT.

This chain connects TRBV5-6 to TRBJ1-1; D is undetermined. The CDR3 consists of 11 residues. Germline values: CDR1 SGHDT, CDR2 YYEEEE. V gave up 7 bases and J gave up 4 bases, with 8 bases separating them. The CDR3 here is CASWKGTEAFF. The CDR3 DNA follows: TGTGCCAGCTGGAAGGGCACTGAAGCTTTCTTT.

The rearrangement links TRBV24-1 to TRBJ1-2; D is uncertain. Germline assignment: CDR1 KGHDR and CDR2 SFDVKD. CDR3 length: 14 amino acids. Deletions cut 4 bases from V and 0 bases from J, with 8 bases between. The CDR3 loop reads CATSDTRANYGYTF. DNA of the CDR3: TGTGCCACCAGTGACACCAGAGCTAACTATGGCTACACCTTC.

This rearrangement joins TRBV7-9 to TRBJ2-7; 7 bases line up with TRBD1. V dropped 5 bases and J dropped 3; count of bases not matched to a gene: 10. Germline CDR1 is SEHNR and CDR2 is FQNEAQ (reference sequence). The CDR3 sequence is 15 residues long. The DNA for the CDR3 is TGTGCCAGCAGCAAGACCGGGACAGCTATCTACGAGCAGTACTTC. As protein: CASSKTGTAIYEQYF.

The sample holds a few counts of this clone. The rearrangement uses TRBV19 and TRBJ1-5, with unresolved D. The CDR3 totals 18 residues. In germline, CDR1 is LNHDA, CDR2 SQIVND (reference sequence). The V end was cut by 2 bases, the J end by 5 bases, with 22 bases between. The CDR3 DNA follows: TGTGCCAGTAGTATAACGCCCCTGGTGGAGGGTGGGGATCAGCCCCAGCATTTT. This gives the protein CASSITPLVEGGDQPQHF.

The gene calls are TRBV12-5 and TRBJ2-7, with 8 bases aligning to TRBD1. V trimming: 3 bases; J trimming: 2 bases; junction bases outside the gene matches: 6. The germline V gene encodes CDR1 LGHNT and CDR2 FRNRAP. CDR3 length: 15 residues. In DNA, the CDR3 is TGTGCTAGTGGTTTACCGACAGGGGTGGCCTACGAGCAGTACTTC. As protein: CASGLPTGVAYEQYF. Full variable domain (missing parts from reference TRBV12-5 and TRBJ2-7): DARVTQTPRHKVTEMGQEVTMRCQPILGHNTVFWYRQTMMQGLELLAYFRNRAPLDDSGMPKDRFSAEMPDATLATLKIQPSEPRDSAVYFCASGLPTGVAYEQYFGPGTRLTVT.

The chain has TRBV27 and TRBJ2-2; D is unclear. Germline CDR1 MNHEY, CDR2 SMNVEV (reference sequence). V lost 0 bases to trimming and J lost 0 bases, with 8 bases between them. This CDR3 region has 16 residues. CDR3 DNA sequence: TGTGCCAGCAGTTTATCGCCCACACCGAACACCGGGGAGCTGTTTTTT. It is translated as CASSLSPTPNTGELFF.

The V and J genes are TRBV24-1 and TRBJ2-7; 8 bases agree with TRBD1. The germline V gene has CDR1 KGHDR and CDR2 SFDVKD. V lost 8 bases, J lost 4 bases, and 6 bases stayed unmatched. This CDR3 is built from 13 residues. CDR3 loop: CATMGQDSYEQYF. CDR3 nucleotide sequence: TGTGCCACCATGGGACAGGATTCTTACGAGCAGTACTTC.

The chain combines TRBV7-3 with TRBJ1-6; a possible D gene is TRBD1 (5 bases). V lost 3 bases, J lost 8 bases, and 11 bases lay in between. Germline assignment: CDR1 SGHTA and CDR2 FQGTGA. The CDR3 consists of 14 residues. The CDR3 region has the DNA TGTGCCAGCAGCTTGGGTAGGGGTGATTCACCCCTCCACTTT. Encoded protein: CASSLGRGDSPLHF.

This chain uses TRBV3-1 (or the pseudogene TRBV3-2) with TRBJ1-3; D unclear. Looked up from germline, CDR1 is LGHDT and CDR2 is YNNKEL (reference sequence). This CDR3 comprises 14 residues. V was clipped by 3 bases and J by 0 bases, with 6 bases between them. CDR3 region: CASSQPLSGNTIYF. The CDR3 bases are TGTGCCAGCAGCCAGCCGCTCTCTGGAAACACCATATATTTT.

This clone was seen a handful of times. The gene calls are TRBV6-1 and TRBJ2-3, with D unresolved. Per the germline V gene, CDR1 is MNHNS and CDR2 is SASEGT. This CDR3 is built from 12 residues. Trimming cost V 3 bases and J 0 bases, with 1 base left between them. CDR3 in amino acids: CASSESTDTQYF. CDR3 nucleotide sequence: TGTGCCAGCAGTGAGAGCACAGATACGCAGTATTTT.

The CDR3 loop reads CATSRLAGGRSYNEQFF. The CDR3 nucleotides are TGTGCCACCAGCAGATTAGCGGGGGGCCGTTCCTACAATGAGCAGTTCTTC. The chain uses TRBV15 and TRBJ2-1; 10 positions agree with TRBD2. Trimming cost V 2 bases and J 1 base; bases outside gene matches: 5. This CDR3 has 17 residues. The V gene's germline CDR1 is LNHNV and CDR2 YYDKDF (reference sequence).

This sequence joins TRBV28 and TRBJ2-1, with 8 positions matching TRBD2. CDR3 size: 16 residues. Germline CDR1 reads MDHEN; CDR2 reads SYDVKM. V lost 3 bases to trimming and J lost 5 bases; unmatched junction nucleotides: 9. CDR3 nucleotides: TGTGCCAGCAGTTTCCCCTCTGCGGGGGGCAACAATGAGCAGTTCTTC. Its protein is CASSFPSAGGNNEQFF.

The chain combines TRBV14 with TRBJ1-6, with D hard to call. This CDR3 has 14 amino acids. The germline gives CDR1 SGHDN, CDR2 FVKESK. V was cut by 1 base and J by 10 bases, with 11 bases left in between. The CDR3 DNA sequence: TGTGCCAGCAGCCAAGGGGAGGGCTACTCACCCCTCCACTTT. Translating it yields CASSQGEGYSPLHF.

This rearrangement joins TRBV19 to TRBJ1-1, with D maybe TRBD1 (5 bases). Germline lookup yields CDR1 LNHDA and CDR2 SQIVND (reference sequence). The CDR3 has 13 amino acids. The V end was cut by 5 bases, the J end by 1 base, with 8 bases between. The CDR3 DNA sequence: TGTGCCAGTAGTCTTGGGGGGAACACTGAAGCTTTCTTT. It is translated as CASSLGGNTEAFF.

The sample holds one count of this clone. The chain links TRBV5-1 to TRBJ1-6; the match to TRBD1 covers 9 bases. After removal of 3 bases from V and 7 bases from J, the junction contained 5 bases not matched to a gene. CDR3 length: 15 residues. In germline, CDR1 is SGHRS, CDR2 YFSETQ. The CDR3 protein is CASSSGTGKNSPLHF. The CDR3 bases are TGCGCCAGCAGCTCAGGGACAGGGAAAAATTCACCCCTCCACTTT.

This clone was found many times. This chain links TRBV6-1 with TRBJ1-2; unclear D gene. The germline V and J ends were trimmed by 2 bases and 2 bases, with 15 bases remaining between them. This CDR3 has 16 amino acids. Germline loops: CDR1 MNHNS, CDR2 SASEGT. The CDR3 bases are TGTGCCAGCAGTGAAAAGCAGGCGACAATCAACTATGGCTACACCTTC. It yields the protein CASSEKQATINYGYTF.

J is TRBJ2-2 and V is TRBV5-4, with D unresolved. The CDR3 is made up of 14 amino acids. V lost 2 bases and J 5 bases, leaving 10 bases between the germline ends. Germline-derived CDR1 and CDR2 are SGHNT and YYREEE (reference sequence). The CDR3 coding sequence is TGTGCCAGCAGCTTTCGACCTCCGACCGGGGAGCTGTTTTTT. This gives the protein CASSFRPPTGELFF. Using reference TRBV5-4 and TRBJ2-2 for the parts outside the CDR3, the full variable domain is ETGVTQSPTHLIKTRGQQVTLRCSSQSGHNTVSWYQQALGQGPQFIFQYYREEENGRGNFPPRFSGLQFPNYSSELNVNALELDDSALYLCASSFRPPTGELFFGEGSRLTVL.

V is TRBV11-2 and J is TRBJ1-4; D gene ambiguous. V lost 0 bases to trimming and J lost 13 bases, with 9 bases between them. Germline values: CDR1 SGHAT, CDR2 FQNNGV. The CDR3 length is 12 residues. CDR3 residues: CASSLDSDRLFF. The CDR3 DNA is TGTGCCAGCAGCTTAGATTCTGATAGACTGTTTTTT.